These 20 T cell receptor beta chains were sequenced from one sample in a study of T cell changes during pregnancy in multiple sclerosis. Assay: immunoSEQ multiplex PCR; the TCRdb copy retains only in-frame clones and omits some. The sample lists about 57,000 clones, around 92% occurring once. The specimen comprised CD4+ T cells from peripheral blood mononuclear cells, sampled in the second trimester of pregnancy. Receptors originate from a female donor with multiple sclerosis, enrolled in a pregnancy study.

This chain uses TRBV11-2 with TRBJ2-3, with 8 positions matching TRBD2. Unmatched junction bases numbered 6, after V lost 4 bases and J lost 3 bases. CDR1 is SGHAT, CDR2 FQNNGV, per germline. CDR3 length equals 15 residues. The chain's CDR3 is CASSSRGAITDTQYF. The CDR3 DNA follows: TGTGCCAGCAGCTCGCGGGGGGCTATAACAGATACGCAGTATTTT.

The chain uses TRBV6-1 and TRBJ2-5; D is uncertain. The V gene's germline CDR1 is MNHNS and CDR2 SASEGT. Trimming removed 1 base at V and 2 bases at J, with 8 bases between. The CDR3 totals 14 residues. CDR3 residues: CASSEGLTQETQYF. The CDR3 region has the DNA TGTGCCAGCAGTGAAGGGTTAACTCAAGAGACCCAGTACTTC.

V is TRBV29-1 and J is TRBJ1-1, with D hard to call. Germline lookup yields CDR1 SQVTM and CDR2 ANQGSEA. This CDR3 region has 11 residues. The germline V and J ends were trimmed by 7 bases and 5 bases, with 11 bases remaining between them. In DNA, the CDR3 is TGCAGCGCAGGTCCGGGGACTGAAGCTTTCTTT. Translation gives CSAGPGTEAFF.

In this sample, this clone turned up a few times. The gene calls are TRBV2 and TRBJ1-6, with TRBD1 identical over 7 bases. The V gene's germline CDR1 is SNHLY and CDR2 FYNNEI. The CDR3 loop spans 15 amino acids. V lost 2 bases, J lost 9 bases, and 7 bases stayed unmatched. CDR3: CASSEYAGGGSPLHF. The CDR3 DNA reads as TGTGCCAGCAGTGAATATGCAGGGGGTGGTTCACCCCTCCACTTT.

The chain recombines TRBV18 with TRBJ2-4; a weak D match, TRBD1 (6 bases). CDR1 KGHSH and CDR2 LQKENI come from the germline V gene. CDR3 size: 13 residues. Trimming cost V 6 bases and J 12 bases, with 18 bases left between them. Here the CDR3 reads CASSPGNRVGQYF. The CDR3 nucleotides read TGTGCCAGCTCCCCTGGAAACAGGGTCGGTCAGTACTTC.

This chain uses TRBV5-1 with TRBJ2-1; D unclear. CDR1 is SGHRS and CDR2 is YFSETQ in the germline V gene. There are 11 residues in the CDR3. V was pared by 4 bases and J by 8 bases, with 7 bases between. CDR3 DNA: TGCGCCAGCAGCGGAACAGATGAGCAGTTCTTC. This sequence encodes CASSGTDEQFF.

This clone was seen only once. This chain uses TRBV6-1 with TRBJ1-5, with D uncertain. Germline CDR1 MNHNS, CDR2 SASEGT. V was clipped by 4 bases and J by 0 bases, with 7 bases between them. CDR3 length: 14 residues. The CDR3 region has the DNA TGTGCCAGCAGTGGTAGATATAGCAATCAGCCCCAGCATTTT. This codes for CASSGRYSNQPQHF.

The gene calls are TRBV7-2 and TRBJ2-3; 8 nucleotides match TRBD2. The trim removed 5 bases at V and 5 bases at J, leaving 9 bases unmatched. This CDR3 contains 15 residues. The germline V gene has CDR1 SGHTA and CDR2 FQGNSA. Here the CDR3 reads CASSARAGGRDTQYF. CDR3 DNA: TGTGCCAGCAGCGCCAGGGCGGGGGGTAGAGATACGCAGTATTTT.

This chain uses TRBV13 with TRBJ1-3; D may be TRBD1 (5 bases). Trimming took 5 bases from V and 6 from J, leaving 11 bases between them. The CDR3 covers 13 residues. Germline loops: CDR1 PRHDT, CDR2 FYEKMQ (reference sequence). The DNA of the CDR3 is TGTGCCAGCAGCCGCGGGACGGTAAACACCATATATTTT. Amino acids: CASSRGTVNTIYF.

CDR3 sequence: CASSRTSGAKGNEQFF. The CDR3, as DNA: TGTGCCAGCAGCCGGACTAGCGGGGCCAAGGGCAATGAGCAGTTCTTC. V gene TRBV6-6 combines with J gene TRBJ2-1; 12 nucleotides agree with TRBD2. CDR3 length: 16 amino acids. From germline, CDR1 is MNHNY and CDR2 SVGAGI (reference sequence). V dropped 6 bases and J dropped 6; count of bases not matched to a gene: 9.

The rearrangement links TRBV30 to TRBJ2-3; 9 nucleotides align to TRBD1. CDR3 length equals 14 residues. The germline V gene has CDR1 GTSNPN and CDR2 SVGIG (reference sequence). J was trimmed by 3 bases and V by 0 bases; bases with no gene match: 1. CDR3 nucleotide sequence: TGTGCCTGGAGTGTGACAGGGGGAACAGATACGCAGTATTTT. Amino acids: CAWSVTGGTDTQYF.

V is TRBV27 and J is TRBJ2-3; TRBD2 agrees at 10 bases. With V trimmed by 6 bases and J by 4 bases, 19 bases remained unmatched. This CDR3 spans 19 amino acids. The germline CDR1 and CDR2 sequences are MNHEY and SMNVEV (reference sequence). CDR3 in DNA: TGTGCCAGCAGCTTTTCCCCCCGGCTAGCGGGAGTGGTGGCAGATACGCAGTATTTT. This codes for CASSFSPRLAGVVADTQYF.

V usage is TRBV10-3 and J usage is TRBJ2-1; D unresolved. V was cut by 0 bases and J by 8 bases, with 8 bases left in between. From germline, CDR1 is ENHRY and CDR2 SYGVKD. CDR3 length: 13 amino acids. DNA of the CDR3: TGTGCCATCAGTGAGTCCGAGCCCCATGAGCAGTTCTTC. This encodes CAISESEPHEQFF.

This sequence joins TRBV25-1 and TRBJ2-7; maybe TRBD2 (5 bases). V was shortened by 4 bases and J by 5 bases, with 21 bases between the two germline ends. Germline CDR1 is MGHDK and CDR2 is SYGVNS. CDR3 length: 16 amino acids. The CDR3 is CASSAHSGRERNEQYF. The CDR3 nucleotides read TGTGCCAGCAGTGCCCACTCAGGACGGGAACGGAACGAGCAGTACTTC.

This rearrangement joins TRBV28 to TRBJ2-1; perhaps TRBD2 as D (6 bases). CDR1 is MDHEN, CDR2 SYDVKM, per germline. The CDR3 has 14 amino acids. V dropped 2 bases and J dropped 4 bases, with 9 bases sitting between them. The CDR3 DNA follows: TGTGCCAGCAGTTTACCCGGGACTTACAATGAGCAGTTCTTC. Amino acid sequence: CASSLPGTYNEQFF.

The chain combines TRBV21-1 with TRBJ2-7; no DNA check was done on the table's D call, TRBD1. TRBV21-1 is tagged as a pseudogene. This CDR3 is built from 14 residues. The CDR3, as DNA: TGTGCCAGCAGCAAAGTGCGACACCTCTTGGAGCAGTACTTC. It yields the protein CASSKVRHLLEQYF.

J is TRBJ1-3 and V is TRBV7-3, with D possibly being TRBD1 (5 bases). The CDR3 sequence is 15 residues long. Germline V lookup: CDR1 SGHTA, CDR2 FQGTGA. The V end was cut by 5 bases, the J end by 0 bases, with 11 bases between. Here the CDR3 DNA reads TGTGCCAGCAGCCCGAACGGGGGCTCTGGAAACACCATATATTTT. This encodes CASSPNGGSGNTIYF.

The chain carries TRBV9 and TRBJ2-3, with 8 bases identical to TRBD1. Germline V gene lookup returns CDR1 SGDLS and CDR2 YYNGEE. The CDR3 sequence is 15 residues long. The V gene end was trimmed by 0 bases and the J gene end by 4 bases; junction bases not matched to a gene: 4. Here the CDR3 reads CASSVGQGASDTQYF. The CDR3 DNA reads TGTGCCAGCAGCGTAGGGCAGGGGGCCTCAGATACGCAGTATTTT.

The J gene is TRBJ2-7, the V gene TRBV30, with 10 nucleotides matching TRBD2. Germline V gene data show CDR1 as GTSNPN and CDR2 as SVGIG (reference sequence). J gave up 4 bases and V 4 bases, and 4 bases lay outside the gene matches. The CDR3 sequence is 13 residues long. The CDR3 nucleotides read TGTGCCTGGAAGAGCGGGGGGGCGTACGAGCAGTACTTC. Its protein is CAWKSGGAYEQYF.

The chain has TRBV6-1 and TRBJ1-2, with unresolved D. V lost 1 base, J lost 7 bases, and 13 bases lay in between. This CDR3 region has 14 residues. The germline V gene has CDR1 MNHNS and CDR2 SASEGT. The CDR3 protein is CASSEGATRGGYTF. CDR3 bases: TGTGCCAGCAGTGAAGGGGCCACCCGGGGTGGCTACACCTTC.